A single sample is the source of the 25 T cell receptor beta chains below, sequenced in a study of blood T cell repertoires in COVID-19. Produced via immunoSEQ multiplex PCR; TCRdb's table is partial and in-frame only. Of 150,000 to 200,000 clones listed, 80% to 95% are singletons. The sequenced sample consisted of peripheral blood. The receptors originated from a man between 45 and 60 years old with acute or convalescent COVID-19.

The gene calls are TRBV27 and TRBJ2-1, with TRBD2 matching 9 bases. This CDR3 has 18 residues. Germline V gene lookup returns CDR1 MNHEY and CDR2 SMNVEV (reference sequence). J gave up 7 bases and V 6 bases, and 19 bases lay outside the gene matches. The CDR3 protein is CASSKPGVRREGRNEQFF. The CDR3 DNA reads as TGTGCCAGCAGCAAACCGGGCGTGCGGCGGGAGGGCAGAAATGAGCAGTTCTTC.

The chain joins TRBV19 to TRBJ2-7, with a possible D match to TRBD1 (6 bases). Germline loops: CDR1 LNHDA, CDR2 SQIVND (reference sequence). CDR3 length equals 15 residues. V gave up 10 bases and J gave up 4 bases, with 23 bases separating them. The CDR3 reads CATEGDTGPLYEQYV. Written as DNA, the CDR3 is TGTGCCACCGAAGGGGACACCGGCCCCCTTTACGAGCAGTACGTC.

The V call is TRBV6-5, the J call TRBJ1-6; TRBD1 might be the D (6 bases). V was clipped by 5 bases and J by 10 bases, with 18 bases between them. The CDR3 totals 15 residues. Per germline, CDR1 MNHEY and CDR2 SVGAGI. CDR3 amino acids: CASSKLQGADSPLHF. The CDR3 DNA reads as TGTGCCAGCAGTAAGCTACAGGGAGCTGACTCACCCCTCCACTTT.

The chain joins TRBV4-3 to TRBJ1-2; 7 nucleotides align to TRBD1. The length of the CDR3 is 16 residues. Germline V CDR1 and CDR2: LGHNA, YSLEER. With 4 bases clipped from V and 2 bases from J, the junction kept 10 bases outside the gene matches. The CDR3 DNA reads as TGCGCCAGCAGCCCCTACCAGGCAGGGGGAAACTATGGCTACACCTTC. Translating gives CASSPYQAGGNYGYTF.

The CDR3 loop is CASGGTGAYGYTF. CDR3 nucleotides: TGTGCCAGCGGGGGGACAGGGGCCTATGGCTACACCTTC. This chain uses TRBV2 with TRBJ1-2, with 10 bases fitting TRBD1. The CDR3 length is 13 residues. V gave up 8 bases and J gave up 4 bases; unmatched junction bases: 4. From germline, CDR1 is SNHLY and CDR2 FYNNEI.

The rearrangement uses TRBV6-2 or TRBV6-3 and TRBJ1-2; 8 nucleotides match TRBD1. The junction had 4 bases not matched to a gene; V was cut back by 5 bases and J by 2 bases. Per the germline V gene, CDR1 is MNHEY and CDR2 is SVGEGT. This CDR3 contains 14 residues. CDR3 in DNA: TGTGCCAGCAGTACCCGACAGGGGAACTATGGCTACACCTTC. Translating it yields CASSTRQGNYGYTF.

The rearrangement links TRBV7-8 to TRBJ2-2; possible D gene TRBD2, 6 bases. CDR3 size: 13 residues. Germline values: CDR1 SGHVS, CDR2 FQNEAQ. Trimming shortened V by 3 bases and J by 5 bases, and 7 bases separated the two germline ends. The CDR3 region is CASSFGGTGELFF. For the CDR3, the DNA is TGTGCCAGCAGCTTCGGAGGGACCGGGGAGCTGTTTTTT.

The chain combines TRBV3-1 (or the pseudogene TRBV3-2) with TRBJ1-1; 8 positions match TRBD1. Germline V CDR1 and CDR2: LGHDT, YNNKEL (reference sequence). This CDR3 spans 16 amino acids. Germline trimming cut 4 bases from V and 4 bases from J; bases unmatched to any gene: 11. CDR3 amino acids: CASSLARGLGGTEAFF. In DNA form, the CDR3 reads TGTGCCAGCAGCCTCGCCAGGGGGCTAGGTGGCACTGAAGCTTTCTTT.

Only a few counts were recorded for this clone. Other DNA sequences in the same sample also yield this CDR3. V usage is TRBV12-3 or TRBV12-4 and J usage is TRBJ1-2; the D is unclear. This CDR3 has 12 residues. V shed 3 bases and J shed 3 bases, with 5 bases lying between them. This chain's CDR3 is CASSFSDYGYTF. CDR3 in DNA: TGTGCCAGCAGTTTTAGTGACTATGGCTACACCTTC.

This rearrangement joins TRBV10-3 to TRBJ1-1; the match to TRBD1 covers 8 bases. Germline loops: CDR1 ENHRY, CDR2 SYGVKD. The CDR3 spans 13 residues. J lost 5 bases, V lost 6 bases, and 5 bases had no gene match. The CDR3 bases are TGTGCCATCAGCACAGGGGGAGAAACTGAAGCTTTCTTT. Translating gives CAISTGGETEAFF.

The chain couples TRBV6-5 to TRBJ1-2; D gene ambiguous. V was shortened by 0 bases and J by 4 bases, with 9 bases between the two germline ends. CDR1 MNHEY and CDR2 SVGAGI come from the germline V gene. The CDR3 sequence is 14 residues long. CDR3 in amino acids: CASSYSSQVYGYTF. Here the CDR3 DNA reads TGTGCCAGCAGTTACTCGAGCCAAGTCTATGGCTACACCTTC.

This clone was found once. The chain carries TRBV2 and TRBJ1-5; D is possibly TRBD1 (6 bases). The germline V gene encodes CDR1 SNHLY and CDR2 FYNNEI. The CDR3 has 15 amino acids. Between the trimmed V and J ends, which lost 5 bases and 0 bases, there was a span of 11 bases. The CDR3 loop is CASSLGQSSNQPQHF. CDR3 bases: TGTGCCAGCAGTCTCGGACAGAGTAGCAATCAGCCCCAGCATTTT.

The CDR3 loop is CASSQRGTGTNEKLFF. For the CDR3, the DNA is TGTGCCAGCAGCCAAAGGGGGACAGGAACTAATGAAAAACTGTTTTTT. The genes are TRBV3-1 (or the pseudogene TRBV3-2) and TRBJ1-4; TRBD1 agrees at 8 bases. V trimming: 2 bases; J trimming: 1 base; junction bases outside the gene matches: 3. Germline V lookup: CDR1 LGHDT, CDR2 YNNKEL (reference sequence). The length of the CDR3 is 16 residues.

The table lists this clone with a count of one. This sequence joins TRBV7-9 and TRBJ2-1; TRBD2 matches 9 bases. The CDR3 contains 16 residues. Germline CDR1 is SEHNR and CDR2 is FQNEAQ (reference sequence). The J segment lost 3 bases and the V segment lost 1 base, leaving 4 bases of the junction unmatched. The CDR3 here is CASSLVETSGYNEQFF. CDR3 sequence (DNA): TGTGCCAGCAGCTTAGTGGAGACTAGCGGCTACAATGAGCAGTTCTTC.

The rearrangement links TRBV7-3 to TRBJ2-2, with TRBD2 identical over 7 bases. The CDR3 contains 15 residues. V lost 4 bases and J lost 5; bases outside the gene matches: 7. CDR1 is SGHTA, CDR2 FQGTGA, per germline. CDR3 sequence reads: CASSYLFGGTGELFF. Here the CDR3 DNA reads TGTGCCAGCAGCTACCTTTTCGGGGGGACCGGGGAGCTGTTTTTT.

The CDR3, as DNA: TGTGCCAGCAGTCCTCTAGCGGGGGGTTCAAATGAGCAGTTCTTC. Protein sequence: CASSPLAGGSNEQFF. V gene TRBV28 combines with J gene TRBJ2-1; 11 bases agree with TRBD2. The CDR3 has 15 residues. With 5 bases clipped from V and 7 bases from J, the junction kept 7 bases outside the gene matches. Per the germline V gene, CDR1 is MDHEN and CDR2 is SYDVKM.

In nucleotides, the CDR3 is TGCGCCAGCAGCCAGGCGGCTAGCGGAACCTACGAGCAGTACTTC. Translating gives CASSQAASGTYEQYF. J is TRBJ2-7 and V is TRBV4-1, with TRBD2 identical over 7 bases. The CDR3 has 15 amino acids. Germline assignment: CDR1 MGHRA and CDR2 YSYEKL. V gave up 3 bases and J gave up 2 bases; unmatched junction bases: 7.

This clone was seen more than once but under ten times. This chain joins TRBV12-3 or TRBV12-4 and TRBJ2-2, with 8 positions matching TRBD1. This CDR3 is 13 amino acids long. Germline trimming cut 9 bases from V and 5 bases from J; bases unmatched to any gene: 5. In nucleotides, the CDR3 is TGTGCCAGTCAGGGGGCACCTACCGGGGAGCTGTTTTTT. Its protein product is CASQGAPTGELFF.

The chain recombines TRBV27 with TRBJ2-3; TRBD2 matches at 7 bases. V gave up 6 bases and J gave up 0 bases; unmatched junction bases: 9. CDR1 and CDR2 from the germline V gene are MNHEY and SMNVEV (reference sequence). The length of the CDR3 is 16 residues. The CDR3: CASSPITSDSTDTQYF. DNA for the CDR3: TGTGCCAGCAGCCCTATTACTAGCGACAGCACAGATACGCAGTATTTT.

This sequence joins TRBV7-8 and TRBJ2-1; D gene unclear. The CDR3 runs to 18 residues. Germline CDR1 and CDR2: SGHVS and FQNEAQ. The V gene lost 0 bases and the J gene lost 0 bases, with 15 bases spanning the gap. The DNA for the CDR3 is TGTGCCAGCAGCTTAGCGCCCCCGGGTCTAGGCTCCTACAATGAGCAGTTCTTC. It is translated as CASSLAPPGLGSYNEQFF.

V and J are TRBV7-2 and TRBJ2-3, with 12 bases fitting TRBD2. The junction had 3 bases not matched to a gene; V was cut back by 5 bases and J by 0 bases. The CDR3 totals 16 residues. Germline assignment: CDR1 SGHTA and CDR2 FQGNSA. CDR3 bases: TGTGCCAGCAGCGACGGACTAGCGGGGAGCACAGATACGCAGTATTTT. Translation gives CASSDGLAGSTDTQYF.

This clone was recorded only once. The chain carries TRBV28 and TRBJ2-3; a possible D gene is TRBD1 (6 bases). The ends were cut back, 8 bases at V and 2 bases at J, with 17 bases in the middle. This CDR3 region has 15 residues. From germline, CDR1 is MDHEN and CDR2 SYDVKM. In nucleotides, the CDR3 is TGTGCCAGCGGGGGTGGGGGCCGAAACACAGATACGCAGTATTTT. Translated: CASGGGGRNTDTQYF.

The J gene is TRBJ2-2, the V gene TRBV9; the D gene is possibly TRBD1 (7 bases). V was trimmed by 3 bases and J by 1 base, leaving 10 bases between them. Per germline, CDR1 SGDLS and CDR2 YYNGEE. This CDR3 is built from 15 residues. The CDR3 region has the DNA TGTGCCAGCAGCGACAGGGGACTGAACACCGGGGAGCTGTTTTTT. Protein sequence: CASSDRGLNTGELFF.

This clone was recorded at least ten times. V is TRBV13 and J is TRBJ2-2; D not certain. The V and J ends lost 5 bases and 6 bases respectively, with 7 bases between them. From germline, CDR1 is PRHDT and CDR2 FYEKMQ (reference sequence). CDR3 length: 12 amino acids. CDR3 loop: CASSPSPGELFF. The CDR3 DNA follows: TGTGCCAGCAGCCCTTCCCCCGGGGAGCTGTTTTTT.

The J gene is TRBJ2-2, the V gene TRBV5-4, with TRBD1 matching 8 bases. V gave up 3 bases and J gave up 4 bases; unmatched junction bases: 8. Germline V gene lookup returns CDR1 SGHNT and CDR2 YYREEE (reference sequence). The CDR3 is made up of 16 amino acids. CDR3 residues: CASSSDRAIFTGELFF. The CDR3 coding sequence is TGTGCCAGCAGCTCGGACAGGGCCATTTTCACCGGGGAGCTGTTTTTT.